The next 17 T cell receptor beta chains were all read from a single sample in a study of T cell responses to AZD1222 COVID-19 vaccine. Generated by immunoSEQ multiplex PCR, the TCRdb table keeps only in-frame clones and is missing some. Among 150,000 to 200,000 clones listed, more than 80% were seen once. The sample here was peripheral blood, taken on day 0 of AZD1222 vaccination. The receptors originated from an adult in good health.

This clone was counted once. The V gene is TRBV7-9, the J gene TRBJ1-1, with a tentative D call TRBD1 (6 bases). This CDR3 spans 15 amino acids. Per germline, CDR1 SEHNR and CDR2 FQNEAQ (reference sequence). The V end lost 5 bases, the J end lost 0 bases, and 13 bases lay between the germline ends. Here the CDR3 reads CASSTIRTVNTEAFF. CDR3 in DNA: TGTGCCAGCAGCACCATCCGGACAGTGAACACTGAAGCTTTCTTT.

On this clone itself: Its ends do not fully match the called genes, so a read error is possible. The chain uses TRBV2 and TRBJ1-6, with TRBD1 as a possible D gene (5 bases). Per the germline V gene, CDR1 is SNHLY and CDR2 is FYNNEI. The CDR3 loop spans 13 amino acids. CDR3 loop: CANTQGYNSPLHF. The CDR3 DNA sequence: TGCGCCAATACGCAGGGATATAATTCACCCCTCCACTTT.

V and J are TRBV5-1 and TRBJ1-2, with TRBD1 as a possible D gene (5 bases). V was clipped by 1 base and J by 3 bases, with 10 bases between them. The CDR3 has 14 residues. The germline V gene encodes CDR1 SGHRS and CDR2 YFSETQ. This CDR3 is CASSLMTADYGYTF. The DNA of the CDR3 is TGCGCCAGCAGCTTGATGACAGCCGACTATGGCTACACCTTC.

V and J are TRBV5-4 and TRBJ1-3, with D possibly TRBD1 on 6 matching bases. V was shortened by 5 bases and J by 0 bases, with 12 bases between the two germline ends. Per the germline V gene, CDR1 is SGHNT and CDR2 is YYREEE (reference sequence). The CDR3 contains 15 residues. The CDR3 DNA sequence: TGTGCCAGCAGTGGACAGCCTTACTCTGGAAACACCATATATTTT. Translating it yields CASSGQPYSGNTIYF. The variable domain in full, with the rest retrieved from reference TRBV5-4 and TRBJ1-3, is ETGVTQSPTHLIKTRGQQVTLRCSSQSGHNTVSWYQQALGQGPQFIFQYYREEENGRGNFPPRFSGLQFPNYSSELNVNALELDDSALYLCASSGQPYSGNTIYFGEGSWLTVV.

This rearrangement joins TRBV14 to TRBJ2-7; possibly TRBD2 for D (6 bases). From germline, CDR1 is SGHDN and CDR2 FVKESK. V was clipped by 1 base and J by 3 bases, with 16 bases between them. The CDR3 is made up of 16 amino acids. The CDR3 nucleotides are TGTGCCAGCAGCCAAGTGGAGGGCCATGCGTTCTACGAGCAGTACTTC. This codes for CASSQVEGHAFYEQYF.

The chain joins TRBV25-1 to TRBJ2-7; TRBD2 matches 11 bases. Germline CDR1 is MGHDK and CDR2 is SYGVNS. V was clipped by 0 bases and J by 2 bases; unmatched bases: 6. The CDR3 sequence is 17 residues long. CDR3 nucleotide sequence: TGTGCCAGCAGTGAATACACTAGCGGGAGTTTCGCCTACGAGCAGTACTTC. Encoded protein: CASSEYTSGSFAYEQYF.

The chain combines TRBV6-5 with TRBJ2-7; a possible D gene is TRBD2 (6 bases). Trimming took 1 base from V and 6 from J, leaving 13 bases between them. CDR3 length equals 14 residues. CDR1 and CDR2 (germline): MNHEY, SVGAGI. Written as DNA, the CDR3 is TGTGCCAGCAGTTACTTCGGGACTCCGGGCGAGCAGTACTTC. This codes for CASSYFGTPGEQYF.

This chain uses TRBV18 with TRBJ1-2; D perhaps matches TRBD1 (6 bases). V shed 3 bases and J shed 8 bases, with 13 bases lying between them. CDR3 length equals 13 residues. CDR1 is KGHSH, CDR2 LQKENI, per germline. Written as DNA, the CDR3 is TGTGCCAGCTCACCCGTGGGGGCCGGGGGCTACACCTTC. This encodes CASSPVGAGGYTF.

This chain uses TRBV28 with TRBJ1-1; no clear D gene. V was trimmed by 6 bases and J by 0 bases, leaving 14 bases between them. The CDR3 is 15 amino acids. CDR1 MDHEN and CDR2 SYDVKM come from the germline V gene. This CDR3 is CASRPGRLMNTEAFF. DNA of the CDR3: TGTGCCAGCAGGCCCGGACGGCTTATGAACACTGAAGCTTTCTTT.

V is TRBV5-4 and J is TRBJ2-3, with a possible D match to TRBD1 (5 bases). Between the trimmed V and J ends, which lost 7 bases and 5 bases, there was a span of 14 bases. This CDR3 contains 13 residues. Germline loops: CDR1 SGHNT, CDR2 YYREEE (reference sequence). The CDR3 DNA reads as TGTGCCAGCTTCAGCAGGGCGCAAGATACGCAGTATTTT. This gives the protein CASFSRAQDTQYF.

This clone was observed a single time. V usage is TRBV6-5 and J usage is TRBJ2-5; 10 bases fit TRBD2. Trimming cost V 4 bases and J 4 bases; bases outside gene matches: 0. Germline V gene lookup returns CDR1 MNHEY and CDR2 SVGAGI. This CDR3 is 13 amino acids long. The CDR3 reads CASSSSGRETQYF. CDR3 sequence (DNA): TGTGCCAGCAGTTCTAGCGGGAGAGAGACCCAGTACTTC.

V is TRBV19 and J is TRBJ2-7; D unresolved. This CDR3 is built from 14 residues. CDR1 and CDR2 from the germline V gene are LNHDA and SQIVND (reference sequence). Trimming removed 1 base from V and 0 bases from J, with 7 bases in between. CDR3 nucleotides: TGTGCCAGTAGTATAGGAGCCAACTCCTACGAGCAGTACTTC. This gives the protein CASSIGANSYEQYF.

To note about this clone: The sample has other DNA sequences that encode this CDR3 too. The chain is built from TRBV12-3 or TRBV12-4 and TRBJ1-1; the D is unclear. The CDR3 consists of 12 residues. V lost 5 bases and J 7 bases, leaving 11 bases between the germline ends. The CDR3 sequence: CASSVRTVEAFF. DNA of the CDR3: TGTGCCAGCAGTGTGAGGACGGTTGAAGCTTTCTTT.

The chain joins TRBV10-3 to TRBJ2-7, with 11 bases matching TRBD2. CDR3 length equals 15 residues. J was trimmed by 3 bases and V by 6 bases; bases with no gene match: 7. In germline, CDR1 is ENHRY, CDR2 SYGVKD. As DNA, the CDR3 is TGTGCCATCAGCGATGTAGCGGGGGGGCGCTACGAGCAGTACTTC. It translates to CAISDVAGGRYEQYF.

The chain has TRBV19 and TRBJ1-2, with D tentatively TRBD1 (5 bases). This CDR3 region has 15 residues. Trimming took off 7 bases at V and 7 bases at J, with 22 bases between the two ends. The germline CDR1 and CDR2 sequences are LNHDA and SQIVND (reference sequence). The CDR3 reads CASTLGPTRAGGYTF. The CDR3 coding sequence is TGTGCCAGTACTCTGGGGCCTACTCGGGCGGGTGGCTACACCTTC.

The V gene is TRBV9, the J gene TRBJ1-1; D gene uncertain. The CDR3 totals 13 residues. V was cut by 3 bases and J by 2 bases, with 8 bases left in between. Germline-derived CDR1 and CDR2 are SGDLS and YYNGEE. CDR3 DNA: TGTGCCAGCAGCGCCCCCGCCAACACTGAAGCTTTCTTT. Translation gives CASSAPANTEAFF.

The CDR3 nucleotides read TGTGCCAGCAGCTTAAGAGGCCTGGGGACTTTCTTT. As protein: CASSLRGLGTFF. The V gene is TRBV13, the J gene TRBJ1-1; D is uncertain. CDR1 and CDR2 (germline): PRHDT, FYEKMQ (reference sequence). The V end lost 2 bases, the J end lost 12 bases, and 13 bases lay between the germline ends. The CDR3 totals 12 residues.